These 2 T cell receptor beta chains came from one sample sequenced in a study of T cells after yellow fever vaccination (dated 2019 in TCRdb). The library was generated by 5' RACE. These reads were obtained on an Illumina HiSeq 2500. The public reads were quality trimmed at Q25 with fastp and then assembled into clones with MiXCR by TCRdb, keeping productive beta chains. Duplicate CDR3 protein sequences are folded into a single record with the most common DNA and genes. The sample table holds 450,000 to 550,000 distinct CDR3 sequences, of which 21% were seen once. The ten largest clonotypes hold roughly 16% of the sample. Reading the label with the study, this specimen's treatment or condition is: live attenuated yellow fever vaccine strain. The input for sequencing was PBMCs, taken roughly 20 days after the first yellow fever vaccination. Every receptor here comes from a man younger than 30 who received the YFV17D yellow fever vaccine.

The rearrangement joins TRBV11-2 to TRBJ2-7; D is uncertain. The V end lost 3 bases, the J end lost 3 bases, and 12 bases lay between the germline ends. The CDR3 has 14 residues. CDR1 and CDR2 from the germline V gene are SGHAT and FQNNGV. The CDR3 reads CASSLDHQGYEQYF. The DNA of the CDR3 is TGTGCCAGCAGCTTGGACCACCAAGGCTACGAGCAGTACTTC.

This clonotype has only a few counts. The V call is TRBV12-3 or TRBV12-4, the J call TRBJ2-5, with D unclear. CDR3 length: 14 amino acids. Trimming pared 2 bases from V and 2 bases from J, leaving 9 bases between. The CDR3 bases are TGTGCCAGCAGTTTAAGGCTAAATCAAGAGACCCAGTACTTC. Its protein product is CASSLRLNQETQYF.